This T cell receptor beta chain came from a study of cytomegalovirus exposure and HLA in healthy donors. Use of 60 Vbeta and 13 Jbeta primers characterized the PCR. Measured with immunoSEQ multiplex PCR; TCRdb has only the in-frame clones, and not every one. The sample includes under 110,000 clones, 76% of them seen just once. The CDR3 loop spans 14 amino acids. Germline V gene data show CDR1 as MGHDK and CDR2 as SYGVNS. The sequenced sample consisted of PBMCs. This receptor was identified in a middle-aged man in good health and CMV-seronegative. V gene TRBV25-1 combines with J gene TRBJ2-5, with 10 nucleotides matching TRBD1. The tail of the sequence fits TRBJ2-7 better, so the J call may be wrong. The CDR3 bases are TGTGCCAGCAGTGACGGGACAGGGGCCTACGAGCAGTACTTC. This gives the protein CASSDGTGAYEQYF.